This TCR beta chain was identified during a study of T-cell memory formation after mild COVID-19. This clonotype has only a few counts. V was clipped by 3 bases and J by 5 bases, with 19 bases between them. Germline lookup yields CDR1 LGHNT and CDR2 FRNRAP. The CDR3 loop spans 17 amino acids. TCRdb fed the 5' RACE reads into MiXCR, producing one record per CDR3 protein. The table shows over 450,000 distinct CDR3 sequences, with around 20% occurring only once. V gene TRBV12-5 combines with J gene TRBJ1-4, with unresolved D. The sequence was collected from an adult woman who had mild COVID-19 (a few samples of this study predate the infection). Cell type and time point are not known. Source material: PBMCs or a T cell subset sorted from them (not recorded which). CDR3 loop: CASGLENRASTNEKLFF. In nucleotides, the CDR3 is TGTGCTAGTGGTTTAGAAAACCGGGCCTCTACGAATGAAAAACTGTTTTTT.